This TCR beta chain was obtained from a study of cytomegalovirus exposure and HLA in healthy donors. PCR employed 60 Vbeta and 13 Jbeta primers. Generated by immunoSEQ multiplex PCR, the TCRdb table keeps only in-frame clones and is missing some. The sample lists a few hundred thousand clones, roughly 79% occurring once. The CDR3 runs 15 residues. J gave up 2 bases and V 5 bases, and 8 bases lay outside the gene matches. Germline V CDR1 and CDR2: LNHDA, SQIVND (reference sequence). The sequenced sample consisted of PBMCs. This sequence was found in a woman between 40 and 55 years old in good health and CMV-seronegative. V and J are TRBV19 and TRBJ1-2, with 7 positions matching TRBD1. CDR3 nucleotide sequence: TGTGCCAGTAGTCCAAAGACAGGGATAAACTATGGCTACACCTTC. As protein: CASSPKTGINYGYTF.